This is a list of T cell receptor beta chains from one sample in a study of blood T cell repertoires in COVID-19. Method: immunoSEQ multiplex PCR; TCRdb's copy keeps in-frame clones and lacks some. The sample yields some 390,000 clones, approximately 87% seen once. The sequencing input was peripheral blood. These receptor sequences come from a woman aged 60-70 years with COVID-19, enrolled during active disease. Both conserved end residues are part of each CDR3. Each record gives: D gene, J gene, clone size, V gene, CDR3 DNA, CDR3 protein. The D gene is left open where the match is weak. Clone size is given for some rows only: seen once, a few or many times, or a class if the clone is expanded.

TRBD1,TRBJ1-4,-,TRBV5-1,TGCGCCAGCAGCGGAGCGGGACAGGGGAATGAAAAACTGTTTTTT,CASSGAGQGNEKLFF
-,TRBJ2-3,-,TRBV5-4,TGTGCCAGCAGCTTGGGGCGTAGACTCGGGACAGATACGCAGTATTTT,CASSLGRRLGTDTQYF
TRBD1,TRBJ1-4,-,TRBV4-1,TGCGCCAGCAGCCTTCTAAGACAGGGCGAAGAAAAACTGTTTTTT,CASSLLRQGEEKLFF
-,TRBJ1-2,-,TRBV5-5,TGTGCCAGCAGCTTGGGACAGGAGCTCTATGGCTACACCTTC,CASSLGQELYGYTF
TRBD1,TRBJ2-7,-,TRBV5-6,TGTGCCAGCAGCCGACAGGGTACCTACGAGCAGTACTTC,CASSRQGTYEQYF
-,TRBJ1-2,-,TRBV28,TGTGCCAGCAGCTGGCAAAGTCGGGGGGAGGGTGGCTACACCTTC,CASSWQSRGEGGYTF
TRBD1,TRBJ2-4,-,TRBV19,TGTGCCAGTATTGGACAGGGGCGAGGCATTCAGTACTTC,CASIGQGRGIQYF
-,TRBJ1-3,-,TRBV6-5,TGTGCCAGCAGAAATTCCAGGAACTCTGGAAACACCATATATTTT,CASRNSRNSGNTIYF
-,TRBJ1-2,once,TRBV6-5,TGTGCCAGCAGTCCCCGGACAGACCCGGCGTATGGCTACACCTTC,CASSPRTDPAYGYTF
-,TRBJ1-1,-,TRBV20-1,TGCAGTGCTAGGCGTCCTGAAGCTTTCTTT,CSARRPEAFF
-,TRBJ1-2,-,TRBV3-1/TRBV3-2,TGTGCCAGCAGCCAATCGGATGGCTACACCTTC,CASSQSDGYTF
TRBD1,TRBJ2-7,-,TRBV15,TGTGCCACCAGCAGAGGGACAGGGGTTTTGAACGAGCAGTACTTC,CATSRGTGVLNEQYF
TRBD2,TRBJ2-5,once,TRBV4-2,TGTGCCAGCAGCCCCACCTTAACGGGTCAGCGGGGGAGGGAGACCCAGTACTTC,CASSPTLTGQRGRETQYF
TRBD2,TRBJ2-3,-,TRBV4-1,TGCGCCAGCAGCCAAGAGGGCGGGGGAACAGATACGCAGTATTTT,CASSQEGGGTDTQYF
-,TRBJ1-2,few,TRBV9,TGTGCCAGCAGCGGGACAGACTATGGCTACACCTTC,CASSGTDYGYTF
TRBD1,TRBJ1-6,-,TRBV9,TGTGCCAGCAGCAAACAGGGGGGGGATTCACCCCTCCACTTT,CASSKQGGDSPLHF
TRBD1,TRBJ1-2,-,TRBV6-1,TGTGCCAGCACCCAGACAGGGAGCGGCTATGGCTACACCTTC,CASTQTGSGYGYTF
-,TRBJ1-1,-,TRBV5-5,TGTGCCAGCAGCTTGCAGTTGATGAACACTGAAGCTTTCTTT,CASSLQLMNTEAFF
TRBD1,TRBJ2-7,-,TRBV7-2,TGTGCCAGCAGCTCAAGATCCGGGACAGGGGGCTACGAGCAGTACTTC,CASSSRSGTGGYEQYF
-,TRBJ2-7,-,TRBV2,TGTGCCAGCCAGGACAACTCCTACGAGCAGTACTTC,CASQDNSYEQYF
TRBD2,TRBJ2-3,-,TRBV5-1,TGCGCCAGCAGCTTGCCGGGACTAGCGGGGGCCACAGATACGCAGTATTTT,CASSLPGLAGATDTQYF
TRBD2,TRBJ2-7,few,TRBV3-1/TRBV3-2,TGTGCCAGCAGCCCACCGAGCGGGGTTAGCTCCTACGAGCAGTACTTC,CASSPPSGVSSYEQYF
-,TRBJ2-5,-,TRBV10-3,TGTGCCATCAGTCGGGGTTTTTCCCAAGAGACCCAGTACTTC,CAISRGFSQETQYF
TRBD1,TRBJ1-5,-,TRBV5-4,TGTGCCAGCAGCTTTGGGACAGGGGAAGGGAAGCCCCAGCATTTT,CASSFGTGEGKPQHF
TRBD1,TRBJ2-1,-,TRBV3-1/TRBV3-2,TGTGCCAGCAGCCACTCGGACAGGCCCGGGCAGTTCTTC,CASSHSDRPGQFF
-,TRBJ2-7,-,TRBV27,TGTGCCAGCAGTTTGGCAGGGGCGAACGAGCAGTACTTC,CASSLAGANEQYF
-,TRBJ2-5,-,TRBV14,TGTGCCAGCAGCCTCGGGACAATCTACACGGAGACCCAGTACTTC,CASSLGTIYTETQYF
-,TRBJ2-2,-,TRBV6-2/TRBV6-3,TGTGCCAGCAGTTACAGGGGGACCGGGGAGCTGTTTTTT,CASSYRGTGELFF
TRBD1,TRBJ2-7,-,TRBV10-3,TGTGCCATCAGTGGGGGAACCGGGACAGGCGGTTACGAGCAGTACTTC,CAISGGTGTGGYEQYF
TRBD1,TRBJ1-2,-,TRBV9,TGTGCCAGCAGCGCCCGACAGGGGGAAAACTATGGCTACACCTTC,CASSARQGENYGYTF
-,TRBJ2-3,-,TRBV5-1,TGCGCCAGCAGCTTGGCACAGGGAGTAGATACGCAGTATTTT,CASSLAQGVDTQYF
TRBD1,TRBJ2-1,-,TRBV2,TGTGCCAGCATAAGAAGTGAAGGGACAGGGGCCTACAATGAGCAGTTCTTC,CASIRSEGTGAYNEQFF
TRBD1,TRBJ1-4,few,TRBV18,TGTGCCAGCTCACCACGGACAGGGGATGAAAAACTGTTTTTT,CASSPRTGDEKLFF
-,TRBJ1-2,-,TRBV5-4,TGTGCCAGCAGCCGGGCCACAGGGTTTAACTATGGCTACACCTTC,CASSRATGFNYGYTF
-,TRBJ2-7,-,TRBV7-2,TGTGCCAGCAGCTTACGGCCGACAAACTACGAGCAGTACTTC,CASSLRPTNYEQYF
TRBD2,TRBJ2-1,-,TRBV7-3,TGTGCCAGCAGCTTAAACGGGGGGGATGAGCAGTTCTTC,CASSLNGGDEQFF
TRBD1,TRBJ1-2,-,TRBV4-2,TGTGCCAGCAGCCCTCCGGGACAGGGCACCTATGGCTACACCTTC,CASSPPGQGTYGYTF
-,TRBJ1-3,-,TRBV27,TGTGCCAGCAGTTTTCGCTCGACAGCCGTGAGAAACACCATATATTTT,CASSFRSTAVRNTIYF
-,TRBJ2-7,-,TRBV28,TGTGCCAGCAGGCCTGCTTCCTCAGGGGCCTACGAGCAGTACTTC,CASRPASSGAYEQYF
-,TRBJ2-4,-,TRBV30,TGTGCCTGGAGTGGGGAGATAAAAAACATTCAGTACTTC,CAWSGEIKNIQYF
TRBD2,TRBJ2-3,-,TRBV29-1,TGCAGCGCCCGGCGGGCAGCGGGGTTAGATACGCAGTATTTT,CSARRAAGLDTQYF
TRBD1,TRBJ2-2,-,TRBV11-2,TGTGCCAGCAGCTTATCATCTGGACAGGGGAGGACCGGGGAGCTGTTTTTT,CASSLSSGQGRTGELFF
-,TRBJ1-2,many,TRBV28,TGTGCCAGCAGTCCCCCCAGCCAGGGAGGCTATGGCTACACCTTC,CASSPPSQGGYGYTF
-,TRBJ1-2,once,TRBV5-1,TGCGCCAGCAGGCAGGGGCTAGTCCATGGCTACACCTTC,CASRQGLVHGYTF
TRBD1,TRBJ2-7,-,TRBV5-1,TGCGCCAGTACAGGGGTTTCCTACGAGCAGTACTTC,CASTGVSYEQYF
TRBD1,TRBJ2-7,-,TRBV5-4,TGTGCCAGCAGCCCTGTAGGGACAGGGCCCCACGAGCAGTACTTC,CASSPVGTGPHEQYF
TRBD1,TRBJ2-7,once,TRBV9,TGTGCCAGCAGCGAGGGGGACAGGGGGCTCTACGAGCAGTACTTC,CASSEGDRGLYEQYF
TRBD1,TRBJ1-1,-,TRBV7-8,TGTGCCAGCAGCCCCTTGGGGGTCGGGACAGGGTTGGTGAACACTGAAGCTTTCTTT,CASSPLGVGTGLVNTEAFF
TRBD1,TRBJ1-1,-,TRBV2,TGTGCCAGCAGGACGACAGGGTACTTGAACACTGAAGCTTTCTTT,CASRTTGYLNTEAFF
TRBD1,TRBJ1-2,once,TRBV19,TGTGCCAGTAGCCCAACAGGGGGCTATGGCTACACCTTC,CASSPTGGYGYTF
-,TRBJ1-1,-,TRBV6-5,TGTGCCAGCAGCCCCGGAGGGGTAAAGACTGAAGCTTTCTTT,CASSPGGVKTEAFF